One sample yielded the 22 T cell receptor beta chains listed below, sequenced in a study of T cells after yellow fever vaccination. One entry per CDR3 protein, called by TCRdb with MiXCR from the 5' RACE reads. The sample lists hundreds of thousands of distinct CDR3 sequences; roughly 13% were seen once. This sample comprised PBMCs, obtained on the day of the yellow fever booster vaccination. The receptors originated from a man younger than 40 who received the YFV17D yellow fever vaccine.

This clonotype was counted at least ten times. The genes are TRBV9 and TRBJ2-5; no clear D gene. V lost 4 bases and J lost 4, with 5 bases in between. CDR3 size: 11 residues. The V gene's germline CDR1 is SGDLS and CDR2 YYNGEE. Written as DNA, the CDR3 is TGTGCCAGCAGCAACCGAGAGACCCAGTACTTC. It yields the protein CASSNRETQYF.

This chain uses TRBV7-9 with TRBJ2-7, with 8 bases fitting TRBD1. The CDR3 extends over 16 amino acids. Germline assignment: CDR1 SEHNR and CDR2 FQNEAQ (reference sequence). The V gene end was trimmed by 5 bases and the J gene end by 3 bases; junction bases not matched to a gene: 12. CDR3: CASSDLLGTGIYEQYF. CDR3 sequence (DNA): TGTGCCAGCAGCGACCTCCTGGGGACAGGTATCTACGAGCAGTACTTC.

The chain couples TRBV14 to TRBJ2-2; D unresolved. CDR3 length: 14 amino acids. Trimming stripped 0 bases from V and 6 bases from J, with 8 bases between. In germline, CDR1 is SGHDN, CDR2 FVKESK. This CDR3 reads CASSQELSSGELFF. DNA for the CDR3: TGTGCCAGCAGCCAAGAATTAAGCTCCGGGGAGCTGTTTTTT.

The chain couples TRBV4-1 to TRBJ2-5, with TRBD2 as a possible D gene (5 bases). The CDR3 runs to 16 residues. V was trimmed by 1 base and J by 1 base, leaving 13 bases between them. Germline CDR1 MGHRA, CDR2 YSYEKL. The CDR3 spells CASSQVVEDFQETQYF. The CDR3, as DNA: TGCGCCAGCAGCCAAGTGGTCGAGGACTTCCAAGAGACCCAGTACTTC.

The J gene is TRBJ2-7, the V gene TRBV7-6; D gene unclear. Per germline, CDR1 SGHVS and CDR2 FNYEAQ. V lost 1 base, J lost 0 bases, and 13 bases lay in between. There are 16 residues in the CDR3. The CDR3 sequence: CASSLGPAASSYEQYF. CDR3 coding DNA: TGTGCCAGCAGCTTAGGGCCCGCAGCTAGCTCCTACGAGCAGTACTTC. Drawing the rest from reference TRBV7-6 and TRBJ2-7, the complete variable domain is GAGVSQSPRYKVTKRGQDVALRCDPISGHVSLYWYRQALGQGPEFLTYFNYEAQQDKSGLPNDRFSAERPEGSISTLTIQRTEQRDSAMYRCASSLGPAASSYEQYFGPGTRLTVT.

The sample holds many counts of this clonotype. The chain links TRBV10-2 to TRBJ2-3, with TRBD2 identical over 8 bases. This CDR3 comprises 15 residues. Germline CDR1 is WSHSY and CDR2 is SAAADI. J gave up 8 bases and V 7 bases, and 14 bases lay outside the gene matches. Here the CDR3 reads CASNPSSGNWITQYF. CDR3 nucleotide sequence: TGCGCCAGCAACCCTAGTAGCGGGAATTGGATTACGCAGTATTTT.

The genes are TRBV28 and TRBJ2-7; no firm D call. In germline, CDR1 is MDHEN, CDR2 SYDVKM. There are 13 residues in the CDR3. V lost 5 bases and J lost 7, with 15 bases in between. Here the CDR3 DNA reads TGTGCCAGCAGTACTCTCTGGGTTTCGGAGCAGTACTTC. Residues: CASSTLWVSEQYF.

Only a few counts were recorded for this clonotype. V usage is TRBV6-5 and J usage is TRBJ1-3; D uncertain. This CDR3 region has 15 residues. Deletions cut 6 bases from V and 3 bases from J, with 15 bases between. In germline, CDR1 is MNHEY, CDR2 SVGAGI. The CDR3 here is CASRDSTSRGNTIYF. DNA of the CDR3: TGTGCCAGCAGGGACTCTACAAGTCGTGGAAACACCATATATTTT.

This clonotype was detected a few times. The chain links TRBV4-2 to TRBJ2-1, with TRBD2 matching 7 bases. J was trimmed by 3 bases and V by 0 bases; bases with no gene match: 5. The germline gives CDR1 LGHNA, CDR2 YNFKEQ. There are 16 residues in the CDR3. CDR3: CASSQEWASGYNEQFF. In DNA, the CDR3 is TGTGCCAGCAGCCAAGAGTGGGCTAGCGGCTACAATGAGCAGTTCTTC.

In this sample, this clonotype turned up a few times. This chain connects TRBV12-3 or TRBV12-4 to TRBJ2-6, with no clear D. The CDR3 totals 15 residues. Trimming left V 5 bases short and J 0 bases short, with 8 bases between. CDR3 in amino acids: CASSETDSGANVLTF. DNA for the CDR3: TGTGCCAGCAGTGAAACAGACTCTGGGGCCAACGTCCTGACTTTC.

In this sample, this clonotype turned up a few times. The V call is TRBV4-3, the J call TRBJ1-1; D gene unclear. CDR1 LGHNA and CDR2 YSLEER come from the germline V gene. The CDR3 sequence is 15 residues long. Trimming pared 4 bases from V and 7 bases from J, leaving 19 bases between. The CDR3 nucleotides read TGCGCCAGCAGCCGCGAATCGAGGCGCGGGAGTGAAGCTTTCTTT. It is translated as CASSRESRRGSEAFF.

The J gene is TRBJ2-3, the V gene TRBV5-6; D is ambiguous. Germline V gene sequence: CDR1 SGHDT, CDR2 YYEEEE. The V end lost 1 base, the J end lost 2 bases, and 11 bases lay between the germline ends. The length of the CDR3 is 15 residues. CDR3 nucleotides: TGTGCCAGCAGCTTGCCCCTAACAGCCACAGATACGCAGTATTTT. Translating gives CASSLPLTATDTQYF.

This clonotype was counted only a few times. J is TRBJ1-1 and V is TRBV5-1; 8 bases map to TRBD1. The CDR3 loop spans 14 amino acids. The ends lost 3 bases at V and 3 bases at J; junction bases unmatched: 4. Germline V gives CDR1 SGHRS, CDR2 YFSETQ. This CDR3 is CASSWVQGDTEAFF. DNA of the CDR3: TGCGCCAGCAGCTGGGTACAGGGGGACACTGAAGCTTTCTTT.

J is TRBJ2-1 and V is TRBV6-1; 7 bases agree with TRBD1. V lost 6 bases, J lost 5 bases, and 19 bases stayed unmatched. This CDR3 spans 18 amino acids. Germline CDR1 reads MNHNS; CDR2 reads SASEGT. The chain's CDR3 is CASRPRRKTGLENNEQFF. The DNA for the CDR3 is TGTGCCAGCAGACCACGCCGTAAGACAGGGTTAGAGAACAATGAGCAGTTCTTC.

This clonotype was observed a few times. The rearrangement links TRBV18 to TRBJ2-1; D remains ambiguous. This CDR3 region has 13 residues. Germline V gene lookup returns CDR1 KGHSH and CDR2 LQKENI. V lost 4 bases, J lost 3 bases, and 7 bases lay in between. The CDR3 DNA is TGTGCCAGCTCACTTGGATACTACAATGAGCAGTTCTTC. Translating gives CASSLGYYNEQFF.

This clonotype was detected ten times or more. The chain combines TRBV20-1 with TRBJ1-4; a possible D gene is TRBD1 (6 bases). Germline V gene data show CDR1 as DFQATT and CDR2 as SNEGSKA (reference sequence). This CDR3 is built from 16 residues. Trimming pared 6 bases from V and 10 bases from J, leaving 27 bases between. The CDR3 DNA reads TGCAGTGCCGCCCGACAGGTCGGGGCGTCGGTAGGAAAACTGTTTTTT. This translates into CSAARQVGASVGKLFF.

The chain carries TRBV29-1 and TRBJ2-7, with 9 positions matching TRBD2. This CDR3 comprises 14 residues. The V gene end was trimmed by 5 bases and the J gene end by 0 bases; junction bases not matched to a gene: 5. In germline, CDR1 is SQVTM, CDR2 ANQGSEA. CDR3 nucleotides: TGCAGCGTTAGTACTAGCGGGTCCTCCTACGAGCAGTACTTC. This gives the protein CSVSTSGSSYEQYF.

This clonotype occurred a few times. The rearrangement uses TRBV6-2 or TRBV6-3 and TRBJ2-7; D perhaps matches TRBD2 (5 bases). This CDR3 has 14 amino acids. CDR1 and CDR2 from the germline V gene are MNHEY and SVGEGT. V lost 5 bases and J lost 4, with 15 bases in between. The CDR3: CASSPSGGRYEQYF. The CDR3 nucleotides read TGTGCCAGCAGTCCGAGTGGCGGGCGGTACGAGCAGTACTTC.

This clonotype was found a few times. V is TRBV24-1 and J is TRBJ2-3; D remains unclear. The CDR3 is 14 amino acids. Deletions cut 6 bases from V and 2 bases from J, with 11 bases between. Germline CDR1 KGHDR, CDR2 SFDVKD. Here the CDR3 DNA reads TGTGCCACCAGTTCTGGGTCTTACACAGATACGCAGTATTTT. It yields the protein CATSSGSYTDTQYF.

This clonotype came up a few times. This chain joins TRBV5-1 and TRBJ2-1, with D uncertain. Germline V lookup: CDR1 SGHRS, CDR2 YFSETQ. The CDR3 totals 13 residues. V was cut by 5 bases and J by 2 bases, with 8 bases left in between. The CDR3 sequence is CASSSYTYNEQFF. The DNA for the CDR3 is TGCGCCAGCAGTTCCTATACCTACAATGAGCAGTTCTTC.

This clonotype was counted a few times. The CDR3 here is CASSSRATGWYNEQFF. Here the CDR3 DNA reads TGTGCCAGCAGCTCGAGGGCCACAGGGTGGTACAATGAGCAGTTCTTC. V gene TRBV7-2 combines with J gene TRBJ2-1; tentative D call: TRBD1 (6 bases). CDR1 and CDR2 from the germline V gene are SGHTA and FQGNSA. The CDR3 runs 16 residues. V was shortened by 4 bases and J by 4 bases, with 17 bases between the two germline ends.

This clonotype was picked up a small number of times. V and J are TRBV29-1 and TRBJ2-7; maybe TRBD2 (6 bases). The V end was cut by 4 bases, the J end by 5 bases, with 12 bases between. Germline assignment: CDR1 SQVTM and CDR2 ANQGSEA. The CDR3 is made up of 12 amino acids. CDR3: CSVGAPGDEQYF. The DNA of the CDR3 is TGCAGCGTTGGGGCACCGGGGGACGAGCAGTACTTC.